The text below deals with one T cell receptor beta chain. Its antigen is still unknown. In the original analysis: ImmunoSEQ yielded junction-only sequences lacking quality scores, so filtering differed. Clones were sequenced by immunoSEQ multiplex PCR, and TCRdb holds only the in-frame ones, with some missing. V, J and clone size are those of that table, while D and trimming were read from the DNA. This sample has 2 million to 2.5 million clones; 85% to 95% occur once, and the top ten carry 0.37%. The CDR3 totals 15 residues. V dropped 1 base and J dropped 7 bases, with 19 bases sitting between them. Germline CDR1 is SQVTM and CDR2 is ANQGSEA. This record comes from a study of shared clonotypes between healthy human individuals. Study background: Every donor yielded three CD4 naive, three CD4 memory, two CD8 naive and one CD8 memory plate.

Study-wide findings and caveats: Clonotypes which were not shared had lower generation probabilities than clonotypes that all four donors shared.

The origin of this receptor is a man aged 18 to 35 in good health. Some clones in this sample may be carry-over from other donors' samples. Source material: naive CD4+ T cells from PBMCs. Subset defined: CD45RA+ positively selected. The chain links TRBV29-1 to TRBJ1-2, with D possibly TRBD1 on 5 matching bases. Here the CDR3 DNA reads TGCAGCGTTGAAGGCGGTCCGGGGGGTAGAGTTGGCTACACCTTC. This translates into CSVEGGPGGRVGYTF.